Sequencing of this T cell receptor beta chain was carried out in a study of T cells after yellow fever vaccination (dated by TCRdb to between 2018 and 2021). Regarding the complete study: Libraries from fractions with low cell numbers were prepared with the SMART-Seq v4 Ultra Low Input RNA kit. Blood was collected at multiple timepoints before and after primary and secondary immunization, and bulk PBMC replicates and cell subsets were isolated. Two healthy male donors, one aged 18 to 29 and one aged 30 to 39 years, were included in the cohort. Bulk TCR alpha and beta repertoires were sequenced longitudinally to track T-cell clones before and after primary and booster YFV17D yellow fever vaccination.

The CDR3 covers 15 residues, taking in both the cysteine and the phenylalanine. Only the CDR3 DNA stays, 45 bases, in frame from base 1. V trim: 6 bases; J trim: 7 bases; unmatched bases: 12. The germline V gene specifies SGDLS as CDR1 and YYNGEE as CDR2. This clonotype was seen at least ten times. What this receptor recognizes is not known. No base-level quality is on record; no much larger clone is a single base apart. What the research found in general, with its limitations: Computational filtering was required because FACS-sorted repertoires could contain abundant contaminating clonotypes from the bulk population. After the booster, most clones that had expanded after primary vaccination were detected again (about 97% of CD4 and around nine tenths of CD8), suggesting broad maintenance of memory. Compared with the primary T-cell response, the secondary T-cell response was faster but weaker, reaching its peak on day 5 rather than on day 15. Only a couple of donors were included in the study, so the extent to which the findings can be generalized is limited. A small fraction of clonotypes showed up in both the CD4 and CD8 compartments, probably as a result of convergent recombination.

The sample's treatment or condition label, decoded: live attenuated yellow fever vaccine strain. At each blood-draw timepoint, two biological replicates of bulk PBMCs were obtained. PBMCs were isolated from peripheral blood using a standard Ficoll-Paque protocol. TriZol was used to extract RNA from bulk PBMCs, CD4 and CD8 fractions, and dextramer-positive and dextramer-negative fractions. For sequencing, an Illumina NovaSeq 6000 was employed. TCR cDNA was made using 5'RACE template switching, a step that added a universal primer site and unique molecular identifiers. Priming of cDNA synthesis was performed from both the TCR alpha and TCR beta constant segments. Libraries were amplified in two PCR steps, with sample barcodes and sequencing adapters added in the second step. Sequencing of libraries was performed on Illumina HiSeq 2500 (2x100 bp) or NovaSeq (2x150 bp). As for the authors' bioinformatics: MIGEC was used to demultiplex reads and collapse the reads into UMI consensus sequences, and MiXCR was used for V(D)J alignment. Vaccine-responding clonotypes were defined with edgeR using replicate PBMC samples, requiring FDR below 0.01 and a log2 fold change above 5 up to day 15. CD4 or CD8 identity was assigned to each bulk clonotype according to whether the clonotype was present at higher abundance in the sequenced CD4 repertoire or the sequenced CD8 repertoire. Using fastp trimming at Q25 and MiXCR clonotype assembly, TCRdb reanalyzed the public sequencing data and kept in-frame beta chains. For every CDR3 protein sequence, its rows merge into one entry that carries the most common genes and DNA. The V and J calls were determined by TCRdb, not by the authors. Within this sample are 350,000 to 550,000 distinct CDR3 sequences, with around 20% of them counted one time only. Over 15% of the sample is held by the ten biggest clonotypes.

The chain uses TRBV9 and TRBJ1-4; TRBD1 fits 7 bases in the junction. This TCR derives from a man aged 18-30 years who received the YFV17D yellow fever vaccine. This specimen was PBMCs, taken before the yellow fever booster vaccination. The CDR3 protein sequence reads: CASTRSGGSSEKLFF. Read as DNA, the sequence is TGTGCCAGCACCCGATCAGGGGGGTCGAGTGAAAAACTGTTTTTT.